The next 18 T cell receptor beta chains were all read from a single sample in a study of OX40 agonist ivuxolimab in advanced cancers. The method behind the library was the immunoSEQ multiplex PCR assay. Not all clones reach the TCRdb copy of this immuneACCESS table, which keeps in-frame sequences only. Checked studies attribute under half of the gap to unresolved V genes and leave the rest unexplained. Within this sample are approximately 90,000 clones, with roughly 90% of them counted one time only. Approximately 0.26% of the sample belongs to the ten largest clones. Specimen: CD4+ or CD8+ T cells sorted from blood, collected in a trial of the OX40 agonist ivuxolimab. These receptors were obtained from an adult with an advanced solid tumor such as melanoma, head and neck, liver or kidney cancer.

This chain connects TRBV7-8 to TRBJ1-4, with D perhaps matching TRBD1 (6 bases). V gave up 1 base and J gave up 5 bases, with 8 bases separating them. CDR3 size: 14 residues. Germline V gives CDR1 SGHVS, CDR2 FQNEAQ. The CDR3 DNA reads TGTGCCAGCAGCTTAGGAGGGACAAATGAAAAACTGTTTTTT. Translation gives CASSLGGTNEKLFF. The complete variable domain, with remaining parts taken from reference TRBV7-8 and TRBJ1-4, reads GAGVSQSPRYKVAKRGQDVALRCDPISGHVSLFWYQQALGQGPEFLTYFQNEAQLDKSGLPSDRFFAERPEGSVSTLKIQRTQQEDSAVYLCASSLGGTNEKLFFGSGTQLSVL.

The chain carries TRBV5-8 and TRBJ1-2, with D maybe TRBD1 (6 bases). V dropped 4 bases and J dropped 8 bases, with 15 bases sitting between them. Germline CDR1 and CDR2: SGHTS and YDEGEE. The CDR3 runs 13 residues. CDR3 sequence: CASSEQGFLGYTF. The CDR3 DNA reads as TGTGCCAGCAGCGAGCAGGGGTTTTTGGGCTACACCTTC.

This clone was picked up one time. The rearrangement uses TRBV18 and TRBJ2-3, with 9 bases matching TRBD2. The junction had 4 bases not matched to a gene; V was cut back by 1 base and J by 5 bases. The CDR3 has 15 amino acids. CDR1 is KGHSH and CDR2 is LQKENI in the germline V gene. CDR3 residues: CASSPLSGGIDTQYF. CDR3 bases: TGTGCCAGCTCACCACTTAGCGGGGGAATAGATACGCAGTATTTT.

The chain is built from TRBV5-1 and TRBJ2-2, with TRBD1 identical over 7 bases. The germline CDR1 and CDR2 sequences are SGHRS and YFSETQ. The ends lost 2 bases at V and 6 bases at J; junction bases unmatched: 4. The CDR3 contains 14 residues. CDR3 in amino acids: CASSLQGSAGELFF. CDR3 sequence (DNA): TGCGCCAGCAGCTTACAGGGGTCTGCCGGGGAGCTGTTTTTT.

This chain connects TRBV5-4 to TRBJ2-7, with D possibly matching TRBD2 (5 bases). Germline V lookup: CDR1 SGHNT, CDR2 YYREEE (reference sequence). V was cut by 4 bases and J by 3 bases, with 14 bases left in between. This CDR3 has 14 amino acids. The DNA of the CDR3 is TGTGCCAGCAGCGGCGGAGTCGGAGGCTACGAGCAGTACTTC. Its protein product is CASSGGVGGYEQYF. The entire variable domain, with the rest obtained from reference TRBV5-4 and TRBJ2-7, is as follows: ETGVTQSPTHLIKTRGQQVTLRCSSQSGHNTVSWYQQALGQGPQFIFQYYREEENGRGNFPPRFSGLQFPNYSSELNVNALELDDSALYLCASSGGVGGYEQYFGPGTRLTVT.

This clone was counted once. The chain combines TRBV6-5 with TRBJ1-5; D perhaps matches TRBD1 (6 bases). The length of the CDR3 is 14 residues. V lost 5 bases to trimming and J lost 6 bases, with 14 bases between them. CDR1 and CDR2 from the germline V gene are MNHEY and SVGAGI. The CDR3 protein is CASSLGAGAQPQHF. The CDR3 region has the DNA TGTGCCAGCAGTCTAGGGGCGGGGGCTCAGCCCCAGCATTTT.

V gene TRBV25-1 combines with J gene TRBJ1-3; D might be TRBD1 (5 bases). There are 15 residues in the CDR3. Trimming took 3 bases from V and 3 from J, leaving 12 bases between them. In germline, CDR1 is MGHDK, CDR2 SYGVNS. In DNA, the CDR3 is TGTGCCAGCAGTGACGGTGGGGCGTATGGAAACACCATATATTTT. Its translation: CASSDGGAYGNTIYF.

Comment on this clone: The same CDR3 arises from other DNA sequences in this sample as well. The CDR3 here is CASKVGLLAYEQYF. As DNA, the CDR3 is TGTGCCAGCAAGGTGGGACTTCTTGCCTACGAGCAGTACTTC. The J gene is TRBJ2-7, the V gene TRBV27; D might be TRBD2 (6 bases). The CDR3 covers 14 residues. From germline, CDR1 is MNHEY and CDR2 SMNVEV (reference sequence). V lost 7 bases to trimming and J lost 2 bases, with 15 bases between them.

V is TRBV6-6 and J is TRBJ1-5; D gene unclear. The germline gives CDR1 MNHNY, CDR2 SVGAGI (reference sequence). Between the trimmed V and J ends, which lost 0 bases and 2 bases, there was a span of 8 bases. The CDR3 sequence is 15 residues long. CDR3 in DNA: TGTGCCAGCAGTTACTCCCGGGCTGGCAATCAGCCCCAGCATTTT. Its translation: CASSYSRAGNQPQHF.

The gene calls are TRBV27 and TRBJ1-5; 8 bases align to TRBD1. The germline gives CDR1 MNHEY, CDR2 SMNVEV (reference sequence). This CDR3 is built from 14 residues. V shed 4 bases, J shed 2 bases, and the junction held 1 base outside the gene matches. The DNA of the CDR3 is TGTGCCAGCAGTTCGGACAGGGGCAATCAGCCCCAGCATTTT. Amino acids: CASSSDRGNQPQHF.

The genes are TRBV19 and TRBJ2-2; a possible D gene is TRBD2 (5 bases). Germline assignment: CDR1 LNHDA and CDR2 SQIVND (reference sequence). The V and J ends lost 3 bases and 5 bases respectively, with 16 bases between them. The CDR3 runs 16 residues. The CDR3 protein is CASSIVLPSGTGELFF. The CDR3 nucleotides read TGTGCCAGTAGTATCGTGCTACCCTCGGGAACCGGGGAGCTGTTTTTT.

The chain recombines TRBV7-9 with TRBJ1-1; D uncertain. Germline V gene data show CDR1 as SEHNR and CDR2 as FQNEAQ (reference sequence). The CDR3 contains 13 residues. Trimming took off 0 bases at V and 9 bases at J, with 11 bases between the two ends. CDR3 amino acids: CASSLAAGSKAFF. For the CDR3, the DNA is TGTGCCAGCAGCTTAGCAGCGGGATCTAAAGCTTTCTTT. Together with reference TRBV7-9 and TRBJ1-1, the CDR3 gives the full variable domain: DTGVSQNPRHKITKRGQNVTFRCDPISEHNRLYWYRQTLGQGPEFLTYFQNEAQLEKSRLLSDRFSAERPKGSFSTLEIQRTEQGDSAMYLCASSLAAGSKAFFGQGTRLTVV.

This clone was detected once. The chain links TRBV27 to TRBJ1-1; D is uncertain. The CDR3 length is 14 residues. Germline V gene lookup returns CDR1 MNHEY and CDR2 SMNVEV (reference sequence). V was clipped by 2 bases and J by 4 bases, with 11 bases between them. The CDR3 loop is CASSLEIWATEAFF. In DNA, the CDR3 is TGTGCCAGCAGTTTAGAAATCTGGGCCACTGAAGCTTTCTTT.

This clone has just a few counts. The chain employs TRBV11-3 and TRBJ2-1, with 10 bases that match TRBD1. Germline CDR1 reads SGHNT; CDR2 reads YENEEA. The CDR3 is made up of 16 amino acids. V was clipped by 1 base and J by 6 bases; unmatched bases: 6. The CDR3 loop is CASSLVGQGFGNEQFF. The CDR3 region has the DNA TGTGCCAGCAGCTTAGTGGGACAGGGGTTCGGCAATGAGCAGTTCTTC.

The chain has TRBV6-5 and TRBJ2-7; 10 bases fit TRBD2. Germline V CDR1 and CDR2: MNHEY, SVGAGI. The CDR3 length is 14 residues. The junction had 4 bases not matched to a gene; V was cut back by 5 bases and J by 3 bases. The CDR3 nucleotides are TGTGCCAGCAGTCTCTCTAGCGGGGGCTACGAGCAGTACTTC. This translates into CASSLSSGGYEQYF.

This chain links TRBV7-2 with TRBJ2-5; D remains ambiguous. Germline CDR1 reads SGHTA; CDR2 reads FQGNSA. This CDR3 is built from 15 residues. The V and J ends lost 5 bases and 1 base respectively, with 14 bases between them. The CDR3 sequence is CASSIGSLGQETQYF. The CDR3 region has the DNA TGTGCCAGCAGCATCGGGTCCCTGGGCCAAGAGACCCAGTACTTC.

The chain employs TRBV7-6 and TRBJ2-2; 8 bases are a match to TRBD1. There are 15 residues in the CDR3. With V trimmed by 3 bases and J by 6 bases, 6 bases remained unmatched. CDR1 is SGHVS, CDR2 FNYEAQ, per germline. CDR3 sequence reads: CASSFQGARAGELFF. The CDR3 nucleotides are TGTGCCAGCAGCTTCCAGGGGGCGCGAGCCGGGGAGCTGTTTTTT.

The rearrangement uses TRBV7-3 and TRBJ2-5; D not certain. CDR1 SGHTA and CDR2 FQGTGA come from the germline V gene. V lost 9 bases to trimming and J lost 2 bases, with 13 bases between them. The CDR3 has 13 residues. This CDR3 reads CASLTDDQETQYF. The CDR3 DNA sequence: TGTGCCAGTTTAACAGATGATCAAGAGACCCAGTACTTC.